The T cell receptor beta chain described here comes from a study of cytomegalovirus exposure and HLA in healthy donors. Study observations and caveats: One later analysis reportedly identified an Asian-associated ancestry cluster that showed fewer N-insertions than the approximately 710-donor mean.

Of note for this clone: The antigen remains undetermined.

Amplification used 60 Vbeta primers and 13 Jbeta primers. Per the authors' pipeline: Later, an analysis found approximately 80 million unique TCR beta chains, and about 9.9 million of these were shared. Profiled with immunoSEQ multiplex PCR; TCRdb holds only in-frame clones, not every one. The V and J calls and clone size are taken from that table; D and trimming were inferred from the DNA. This table holds 150,000 or so clones, around 76% found once. There are 15 residues in the CDR3. The germline V gene encodes CDR1 MNHNS and CDR2 SASEGT. The ends lost 6 bases at V and 6 bases at J; junction bases unmatched: 8.

The sequencing sample was made of PBMCs. The chain combines TRBV6-1 with TRBJ1-6, with 7 bases identical to TRBD1. The TCR comes from a man aged 35 to 55 in good health and CMV-seropositive. The CDR3 here is CASSHGDSTNSPLHF. CDR3 nucleotides: TGTGCCAGCAGCCACGGGGACAGCACTAATTCACCCCTCCACTTT.